The entry that follows covers one T cell receptor (beta chain) sequence. Antigen unknown. The sample comes from a study of T cell responses to AZD1222 COVID-19 vaccine. Trimming cost V 2 bases and J 1 base, with 10 bases left between them. Looked up from germline, CDR1 is MDHEN and CDR2 is SYDVKM. CDR3 length equals 15 residues. Method: immunoSEQ multiplex PCR; TCRdb's copy keeps in-frame clones and lacks some. The repertoire holds 73,000 or so clones, with around three quarters as singletons. Study-wide results and limits: No day 14 peak samples; only post-peak repertoires were characterized. Donors, mostly white British, included more females; clonal diversity was possibly underestimated.

The specimen comprised peripheral blood, sampled 28 days after the second AZD1222 dose. The TCR sequence derives from an adult who received the AZD1222 COVID-19 vaccine. The chain joins TRBV28 to TRBJ2-3; D might be TRBD1 (7 bases). CDR3 DNA: TGTGCCAGCAGTTTACCCAGGGGGGGCACAGATACGCAGTATTTT. Residues: CASSLPRGGTDTQYF.